In its sample, the clone carrying this T cell receptor beta chain was seen many times. Its antigen is still unknown. The same CDR3 can be traced to other DNA sequences in this sample. Trimming left V 6 bases short and J 3 bases short, with 5 bases between. Germline V lookup: CDR1 LNHDA, CDR2 SQIVND (reference sequence). CDR3 length equals 12 residues. The data were produced by immunoSEQ multiplex PCR, yet TCRdb's version contains in-frame clones alone and is incomplete. The data hold about 79,000 clones, with roughly two thirds observed a single time. The entry originates in a study of shared clonotypes between healthy human individuals. General study findings and limits: Roughly 4.6% of naive CD4 clonotypes were common to a few donors.

The sequence came from a man aged 25 to 45 in good health. Input material: memory CD8+ T cells sorted from blood. Subset given: CD45RO+ cells pooled with CCR7-negative TemRA cells. The V call is TRBV19, the J call TRBJ2-2; D is unresolved. The CDR3 bases are TGTGCCAGTAGCCCGTACACCGGGGAGCTGTTTTTT. It encodes CASSPYTGELFF.